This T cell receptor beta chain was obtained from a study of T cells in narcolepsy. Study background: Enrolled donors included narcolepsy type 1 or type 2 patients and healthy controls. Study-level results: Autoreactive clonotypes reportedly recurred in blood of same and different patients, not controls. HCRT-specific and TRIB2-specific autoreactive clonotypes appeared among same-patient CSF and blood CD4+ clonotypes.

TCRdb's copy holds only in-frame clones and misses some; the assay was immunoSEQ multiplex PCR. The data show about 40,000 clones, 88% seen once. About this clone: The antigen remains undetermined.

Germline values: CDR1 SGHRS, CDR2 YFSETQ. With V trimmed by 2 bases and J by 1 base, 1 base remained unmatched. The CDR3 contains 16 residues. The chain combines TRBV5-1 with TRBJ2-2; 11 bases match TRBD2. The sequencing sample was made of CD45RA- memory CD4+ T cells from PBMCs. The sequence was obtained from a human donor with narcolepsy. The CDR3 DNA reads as TGCGCCAGCAGCTTTACTAGCGGGGGGAACACCGGGGAGCTGTTTTTT. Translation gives CASSFTSGGNTGELFF.